A single sample gave rise to the 6 T cell receptor beta chains below, sequenced in a study of cytomegalovirus exposure and HLA in healthy donors. The PCR ran on 60 Vbeta and 13 Jbeta primers. Assay: immunoSEQ multiplex PCR; the TCRdb copy retains only in-frame clones and omits some. This table holds some 250,000 clones, roughly 82% found once. The sequenced sample was PBMCs. Receptors originate from a woman in her forties in good health and CMV-seropositive.

This chain connects TRBV14 to TRBJ1-4; TRBD1 is a possible D gene (5 bases). The CDR3 is made up of 16 amino acids. V lost 1 base and J 1 base, leaving 10 bases between the germline ends. CDR1 SGHDN and CDR2 FVKESK come from the germline V gene. The CDR3 DNA follows: TGTGCCAGCAGCCAAGCTTGGGGACTAACTAATGAAAAACTGTTTTTT. Its protein product is CASSQAWGLTNEKLFF. The variable domain in full, completed from reference TRBV14 and TRBJ1-4, reads EAGVTQFPSHSVIEKGQTVTLRCDPISGHDNLYWYRRVMGKEIKFLLHFVKESKQDESGMPNNRFLAERTGGTYSTLKVQPAELEDSGVYFCASSQAWGLTNEKLFFGSGTQLSVL.

The chain has TRBV7-2 and TRBJ2-5; D perhaps matches TRBD2 (6 bases). TRBJ2-7 explains the end of the DNA better; the J call may be wrong. The CDR3 has 14 residues. From germline, CDR1 is SGHTA and CDR2 FQGNSA. CDR3 protein: CASSLVVSGYEQYF. Written as DNA, the CDR3 is TGTGCCAGCAGCTTAGTCGTTAGCGGCTACGAGCAGTACTTC.

The CDR3: CASSPWGGATNEKLFF. In DNA, the CDR3 is TGTGCCAGCAGCCCCTGGGGGGGCGCAACTAATGAAAAACTGTTTTTT. The chain recombines TRBV5-6 with TRBJ1-4; D is perhaps TRBD1 (6 bases). Trimming pared 4 bases from V and 0 bases from J, leaving 13 bases between. CDR3 length: 16 residues. CDR1 and CDR2 from the germline V gene are SGHDT and YYEEEE. Full variable domain (rest looked up from reference TRBV5-6 and TRBJ1-4): DAGVTQSPTHLIKTRGQQVTLRCSPKSGHDTVSWYQQALGQGPQFIFQYYEEEERQRGNFPDRFSGHQFPNYSSELNVNALLLGDSALYLCASSPWGGATNEKLFFGSGTQLSVL.

The chain combines TRBV12-5 with TRBJ2-2, with TRBD1 identical over 7 bases. This CDR3 spans 18 amino acids. The trim removed 7 bases at V and 6 bases at J, leaving 20 bases unmatched. Germline loops: CDR1 LGHNT, CDR2 FRNRAP. CDR3 loop: CASAPPGTDKFRAGELFF. CDR3 coding DNA: TGTGCTAGTGCCCCTCCCGGGACAGACAAATTCAGGGCCGGGGAGCTGTTTTTT. The complete variable domain, with remaining parts taken from reference TRBV12-5 and TRBJ2-2, reads DARVTQTPRHKVTEMGQEVTMRCQPILGHNTVFWYRQTMMQGLELLAYFRNRAPLDDSGMPKDRFSAEMPDATLATLKIQPSEPRDSAVYFCASAPPGTDKFRAGELFFGEGSRLTVL.

The chain carries TRBV19 and TRBJ1-5, with TRBD1 matching over 8 bases. Germline loops: CDR1 LNHDA, CDR2 SQIVND (reference sequence). Germline trimming cut 6 bases from V and 5 bases from J; bases unmatched to any gene: 9. The CDR3 loop spans 15 amino acids. CDR3 nucleotides: TGTGCCAGTAGACGAACGGGACAGGATTATCAGCCCCAGCATTTT. This gives the protein CASRRTGQDYQPQHF. Full variable domain (rest looked up from reference TRBV19 and TRBJ1-5): DGGITQSPKYLFRKEGQNVTLSCEQNLNHDAMYWYRQDPGQGLRLIYYSQIVNDFQKGDIAEGYSVSREKKESFPLTVTSAQKNPTAFYLCASRRTGQDYQPQHFGDGTRLSIL.

The rearrangement uses TRBV7-3 and TRBJ2-2; TRBD1 is a possible D gene (6 bases). Germline V gene lookup returns CDR1 SGHTA and CDR2 FQGTGA. The CDR3 extends over 14 amino acids. Trimming cost V 3 bases and J 4 bases, with 9 bases left between them. CDR3 in amino acids: CASSLGAITGELFF. In nucleotides, the CDR3 is TGTGCCAGCAGCTTGGGGGCTATCACCGGGGAGCTGTTTTTT. Drawing the rest from reference TRBV7-3 and TRBJ2-2, the complete variable domain is GAGVSQTPSNKVTEKGKYVELRCDPISGHTALYWYRQSLGQGPEFLIYFQGTGAADDSGLPNDRFFAVRPEGSVSTLKIQRTERGDSAVYLCASSLGAITGELFFGEGSRLTVL.